This record covers a single TCR beta chain. No antigen is known for it. Trimming left V 0 bases short and J 4 bases short, with 9 bases between. This CDR3 is built from 14 residues. CDR1 is SGHAT and CDR2 is FQNNGV in the germline V gene. This sample was included in a study of TIL therapy for anti-PD-1-resistant metastatic lung cancer. On the study more broadly: Progressing patients received lymphodepletion, expanded TIL infusion and IL-2. Several tumors were EGFR-mutant and two were ALK-rearranged.

Study-level results: Treatment-naive, never-smoker and oncogene-addicted patients were overrepresented in this highly selected cohort.

This was the immunoSEQ v3 assay. The protocol was immunoSEQ multiplex PCR, while the TCRdb copy is restricted to in-frame clones and leaves out a portion. The top ten hold about 3% of the sample, which has 25,000 to 35,000 clones, 74% seen once. Indicated time point: pre-treatment sample, taken before nivolumab and TIL therapy. Enrollment ran from late 2017 to January 2020. This material consisted of blood, taken at baseline. This TCR derives from a woman aged 30-79 years with non-small cell lung cancer. The J gene is TRBJ1-2, the V gene TRBV11-2; D is ambiguous. The CDR3 is CASSLDRASYGYTF. CDR3 DNA sequence: TGTGCCAGCAGCTTAGATCGCGCGAGCTATGGCTACACCTTC. Variable domain in full (rest from reference TRBV11-2 and TRBJ1-2): EAGVAQSPRYKIIEKRQSVAFWCNPISGHATLYWYQQILGQGPKLLIQFQNNGVVDDSQLPKDRFSAERLKGVDSTLKIQPAKLEDSAVYLCASSLDRASYGYTFGSGTRLTVV.